In this sample, the clone carrying this TCR beta chain turned up many times. Its antigen is not identified. Preparation of the TCRbeta library was carried out with unique molecular identifiers. TCRdb recomputed calls from the PCR reads with MiXCR, one row per CDR3 protein. The sample includes 550,000 to 600,000 distinct CDR3 sequences, 20% to 25% of them seen just once. This specimen belongs to a study of T-cell reconstitution after alpha-beta-depleted transplantation in children. General study points: Most T-cell counts and diversity one year after the transplant came from T cells that were newly produced. The study reportedly traced alpha-beta T cells about two months after transplant to several hundred expanded graft clones. The high TCRbeta diversity at day 60 in some patients came from surviving recipient T cells and thymic progenitors.

The starting material was PBMCs, mostly from graft donor cells, obtained 360 days after TCRalphabeta/CD19-depleted stem cell transplant. This TCR came from a boy in the first two years of life who had a stem cell transplant for acute myeloid leukemia, so the T cells may come from the graft donor.

The DNA for the CDR3 is TGCAGCGTTGAAGAAGAGGGGGGCCACGAGCAGTACTTC. This codes for CSVEEEGGHEQYF. This rearrangement joins TRBV29-1 to TRBJ2-7, with D possibly called TRBD1 or TRBD2 (6 bases each). Per the germline V gene, CDR1 is SQVTM and CDR2 is ANQGSEA. CDR3 size: 13 residues. Trimming pared 0 bases from V and 5 bases from J, leaving 11 bases between.